Presented here are 4 T cell receptor beta chains from one specimen sequenced in a study of shared T cell receptors in the human thymus. Here immunoSEQ multiplex PCR was the method, and the copy in TCRdb shows in-frame clones only, minus some. The repertoire consists of over 650,000 clones, with 70% to 90% occurring once and the leading ten covering about 0.0094%. The same sample was also studied in work on human thymus T cells.

Source material: thymocytes. All receptors come from a boy in the first two years of life with a congenital heart defect.

V is TRBV25-1 and J is TRBJ1-1; perhaps TRBD1 as D (5 bases). V was clipped by 6 bases and J by 0 bases, with 11 bases between them. The CDR3 is made up of 14 amino acids. The germline gives CDR1 MGHDK, CDR2 SYGVNS. In DNA, the CDR3 is TGTGCCAGCAGATTGACAGCAATGAACACTGAAGCTTTCTTT. This sequence encodes CASRLTAMNTEAFF.

The chain couples TRBV28 to TRBJ2-3, with TRBD1 matching over 7 bases. J gave up 3 bases and V 6 bases, and 9 bases lay outside the gene matches. The CDR3 length is 15 residues. Germline CDR1 reads MDHEN; CDR2 reads SYDVKM. The chain's CDR3 is CASSLRTGLTDTQYF. For the CDR3, the DNA is TGTGCCAGCAGCCTGAGGACAGGCCTTACAGATACGCAGTATTTT.

V and J are TRBV6-5 and TRBJ1-1; possibly TRBD1 for D (5 bases). V lost 2 bases to trimming and J lost 1 base, with 14 bases between them. The CDR3 has 16 residues. Germline V lookup: CDR1 MNHEY, CDR2 SVGAGI. The CDR3 DNA reads TGTGCCAGCAGTTACGGTGGCGGGGGTAGGAACACTGAAGCTTTCTTT. It encodes CASSYGGGGRNTEAFF.

The chain employs TRBV28 and TRBJ2-7, with D perhaps TRBD2 (7 bases). This CDR3 is 17 amino acids long. V lost 3 bases, J lost 0 bases, and 18 bases lay in between. Germline-derived CDR1 and CDR2 are MDHEN and SYDVKM. Here the CDR3 reads CASSFITGRVISYEQYF. Written as DNA, the CDR3 is TGTGCCAGCAGTTTTATCACAGGGAGGGTTATCTCCTACGAGCAGTACTTC. Full variable domain (remainder filled in from reference TRBV28 and TRBJ2-7): DVKVTQSSRYLVKRTGEKVFLECVQDMDHENMFWYRQDPGLGLRLIYFSYDVKMKEKGDIPEGYSVSREKKERFSLILESASTNQTSMYLCASSFITGRVISYEQYFGPGTRLTVT.